This T cell receptor beta chain comes out of a study of cytomegalovirus exposure and HLA in healthy donors. General study points: TCR beta sequences reportedly predicted most subjects' HLA-A and HLA-B alleles accurately. In a later analysis, at a false discovery rate of 0.05, approximately 16,000 TCR beta sequences matched HLA alleles.

A word on this clone: The antigen remains undetermined.

Germline assignment: CDR1 PRHDT and CDR2 FYEKMQ (reference sequence). V shed 5 bases and J 9 bases; nucleotides not matched to a gene: 3. The length of the CDR3 is 12 residues. PCR involved 60 Vbeta and 13 Jbeta primers. TCRdb keeps only in-frame clones here, not all; method: immunoSEQ multiplex PCR. Here the sample spans over 100,000 clones, approximately 74% being singletons. The V call is TRBV13, the J call TRBJ2-1; 8 bases line up with TRBD2. This clonotype was obtained from a male donor in good health and CMV-seronegative. The material sequenced was PBMCs. CDR3 in DNA: TGTGCCAGCAGCCCCAGCGGGGGTGAGCAGTTCTTC. This sequence encodes CASSPSGGEQFF.